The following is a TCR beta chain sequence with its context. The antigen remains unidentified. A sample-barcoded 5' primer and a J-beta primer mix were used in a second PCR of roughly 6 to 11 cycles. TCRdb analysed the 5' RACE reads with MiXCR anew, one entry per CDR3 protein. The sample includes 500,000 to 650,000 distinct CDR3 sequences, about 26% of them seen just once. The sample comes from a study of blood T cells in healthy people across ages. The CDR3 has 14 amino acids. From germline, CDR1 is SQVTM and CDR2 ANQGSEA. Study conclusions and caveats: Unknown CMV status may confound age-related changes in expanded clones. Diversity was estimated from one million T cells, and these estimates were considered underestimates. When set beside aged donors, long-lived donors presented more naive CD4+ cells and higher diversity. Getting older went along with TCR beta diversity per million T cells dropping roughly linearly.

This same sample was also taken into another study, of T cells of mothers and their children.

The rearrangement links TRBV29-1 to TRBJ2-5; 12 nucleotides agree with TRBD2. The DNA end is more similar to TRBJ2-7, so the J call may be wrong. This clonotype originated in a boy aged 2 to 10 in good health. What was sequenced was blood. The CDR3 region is CSVGPLAGGYEQYF. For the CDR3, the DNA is TGCAGCGTTGGTCCGCTAGCGGGAGGGTACGAGCAGTACTTC.